One T cell receptor beta chain is described in this entry. Antigen unknown. The junction does not match germline at one end; this may be a read error. No cell sorting was done before RNA was extracted from the tissue. This sample was taken from a study of tumor and adjacent non-tumor tissue in lung cancer. On the study more broadly: Histology: about a dozen adenocarcinoma, a couple of squamous cell carcinoma, 1 small cell lung cancer. Findings and caveats of the study: Top 100 clones took a larger repertoire share in normal lung.

A modified ARM-PCR protocol with three rounds of nested PCR amplified TCRbeta. MiXCR was run by TCRdb on the multiplex PCR reads, yielding one entry per CDR3 protein. The data hold more than 90,000 distinct CDR3 sequences, with about 67% observed a single time. Germline V gene data show CDR1 as SGHDT and CDR2 as YYEEEE. The CDR3 runs 15 residues. The material sequenced was lung tumor tissue. The TCR comes from a man between 60 and 75 years old with non-small cell lung cancer. The rearrangement uses TRBV5-6 and TRBJ2-7; D ambiguous. CDR3 sequence: CASTLAGSTGYEQYF. The CDR3 coding sequence is TGTGCCAGTACCTTGGCCGGGTCTACCGGCTACGAGCAGTATTTC.